This T cell receptor beta chain was obtained from a study of low-dose radiotherapy and immunotherapy resistance in tumors. Time point reported: before trial treatment. Donors received a regimen that comprised nivolumab, ipilimumab, aspirin, low-dose cyclophosphamide and low-dose radiotherapy. V gave up 0 bases and J gave up 6 bases, with 20 bases separating them. The CDR3 sequence is 17 residues long. CDR1 LGHNA and CDR2 YSLEER come from the germline V gene. Alpha and beta chains were covered, as first-strand cDNA relied on TRAV- and TRBV-specific primers. TCR amplification involved about 20 PCR cycles with a constant-region primer and V-primer adapter. One entry per CDR3 protein results from TCRdb running MiXCR on the reads. The sample shows fewer than 95,000 distinct CDR3 sequences, more than 8.5% of them seen only once. This clonotype showed up many times.

Here the sequenced sample was PBMCs, taken before treatment. The V call is TRBV4-3, the J call TRBJ1-2; unclear D gene. This receptor was identified in a male donor with prostate cancer. The CDR3: CASSQDSTSAPRNGYTF. Here the CDR3 DNA reads TGCGCCAGCAGCCAAGACTCAACTTCGGCCCCAAGAAATGGCTACACCTTC.